This is a list of T cell receptor beta chains from one sample in a study of post-analysis software for immune sequencing data. TCRdb called the PCR reads again in MiXCR, with one record for every CDR3 protein. The table records hundreds of thousands of distinct CDR3 sequences, roughly three fifths of them present only once. Material for sequencing was blood. These receptors originate from a girl under 10 years old with multiple sclerosis. The conserved cysteine and the conserved F or W are not part of the CDR3 here. The size of a clone is reported for some rows only, either as once, few or many, or as a class for expanded clones.

v_call,clone_size,j_call,cdr3_aa
TRBV10-3,-,TRBJ1-5,AISDPEEGLWQPQH
TRBV20-1,few,TRBJ2-3,SARDAFDKYDTQY
TRBV5-1,-,TRBJ2-6,ASTADTSGANVLT
TRBV7-9,-,TRBJ2-3,ASSLMGPAVTQY
TRBV6-5,-,TRBJ2-3,ASSKLAGGGDTQY
TRBV29-1,-,TRBJ1-2,SVEDPTGSHYGYT
TRBV5-5,-,TRBJ2-3,ASSLVRSVVGAPDTQY
TRBV12-3/TRBV12-4,once,TRBJ2-5,ASSLPDRQETQY
TRBV7-2,few,TRBJ1-2,ASSSPGANYGYT
TRBV7-2,-,TRBJ2-3,ASSWTSPSTDTQY
TRBV6-2/TRBV6-3,-,-,ASSSMGLKKETQY
TRBV6-5,-,TRBJ1-1,ASSYSQNTEAF
TRBV30,-,TRBJ2-6,AWSVDSSGANVLT
TRBV12-3/TRBV12-4,-,TRBJ1-1,ASRGDRGTEAF
TRBV12-3/TRBV12-4,-,TRBJ2-7,ASSRDVGLSYEQY
TRBV12-3/TRBV12-4,-,TRBJ2-1,ASSPAGRYLGEQF
TRBV6-6,-,TRBJ2-7,ASSYGTGFDNEQY
TRBV9,-,TRBJ2-3,ASSVVGVNTDTQY